Listed below are T cell receptor beta chains from one sample, sequenced in a study of shared clonotypes between healthy human individuals. TCRdb's table, derived via immunoSEQ multiplex PCR, lists solely in-frame clones and lacks some. The data contain about 2 million clones, about 95% of them singletons. The sample consisted of naive CD8+ T cells sorted from blood. The receptors were gathered from a young man in good health. Each CDR3 is given with its conserved first and last residue. A D gene is named only where the DNA matches it firmly. Part of the rows lack a size; the others show once, few, many or a class for expanded clones.

abundance,v_gene,j_gene,d_gene,CDR3aa,CDR3nt
.,TRBV6-1,TRBJ1-1,TRBD1,CASIMTGDEAFF,TGTGCCAGCATTATGACAGGGGATGAAGCTTTCTTT
.,TRBV9,TRBJ1-1,.,CASSVGGSMNTEAFF,TGTGCCAGCAGCGTAGGCGGCAGCATGAACACTGAAGCTTTCTTT
.,TRBV30,TRBJ2-3,.,CAYSSGGASTDTQYF,TGTGCCTACAGCTCGGGCGGGGCAAGCACAGATACGCAGTATTTT
.,TRBV9,TRBJ1-1,.,CASSVSLTTEAFF,TGTGCCAGCAGCGTTTCGCTGACGACTGAAGCTTTCTTT
.,TRBV14,TRBJ2-7,.,CASSQWGKDDYEQYF,TGTGCCAGCAGCCAGTGGGGGAAAGATGACTACGAGCAGTACTTC
once,TRBV7-9,TRBJ2-1,.,CASSLIVEQFF,TGTGCCAGCAGCTTAATAGTGGAGCAGTTCTTC
.,TRBV10-3,TRBJ1-5,.,CAISESIGQSNQPQHF,TGTGCCATCAGTGAGTCAATAGGACAGAGCAATCAGCCCCAGCATTTT
few,TRBV6-5,TRBJ2-7,.,CASSYRDAAGEQYF,TGTGCCAGCAGTTACCGGGACGCCGCGGGGGAGCAGTACTTC
.,TRBV9,TRBJ2-3,.,CASSAPSSGPTQYF,TGTGCCAGCAGCGCCCCTAGTTCGGGGCCTACGCAGTATTTT
.,TRBV7-8,TRBJ2-7,TRBD2,CASSPRISGDSSYEQYF,TGTGCCAGCAGCCCCCGAATTAGCGGGGATAGCTCCTACGAGCAGTACTTC
.,TRBV5-6,TRBJ2-1,TRBD2,CASSYGLAGYNEQFF,TGTGCCAGCAGCTACGGACTAGCGGGTTACAATGAGCAGTTCTTC
.,TRBV5-8,TRBJ2-1,.,CASRLYEGLSYNEQFF,TGTGCCAGCAGGCTGTATGAGGGGTTGTCCTACAATGAGCAGTTCTTC
.,TRBV4-1,TRBJ2-7,.,CASSQERATSSYEQYF,TGCGCCAGCAGCCAAGAGAGGGCGACAAGCTCCTACGAGCAGTACTTC
once,TRBV7-9,TRBJ2-1,.,CASSSGGAYNEQFF,TGTGCCAGCAGCTCAGGGGGGGCCTACAATGAGCAGTTCTTC
.,TRBV2,TRBJ1-2,.,CASSGSQGFGGYTF,TGTGCCAGCAGCGGATCACAGGGCTTTGGTGGCTACACCTTC
.,TRBV2,TRBJ2-5,.,CASSEAQETQYF,TGTGCCAGTTCGGAGGCCCAAGAGACCCAGTACTTC
once,TRBV30,TRBJ1-1,TRBD1,CAWSVGTANTEAFF,TGTGCCTGGAGTGTTGGGACAGCCAACACTGAAGCTTTCTTT
.,TRBV5-6,TRBJ1-6,TRBD1,CASSEGQGEISYNSPLHF,TGTGCCAGCAGCGAAGGACAGGGTGAGATCTCCTATAATTCACCCCTCCACTTT
.,TRBV27,TRBJ2-5,.,CASSLRHWETQYF,TGTGCCAGCAGTTTACGCCATTGGGAGACCCAGTACTTC
.,TRBV4-1,TRBJ2-7,.,CATSDRAGTSYEQYF,TGCGCCACCTCGGATCGCGCCGGTACTTCCTACGAGCAGTACTTC
.,TRBV5-6,TRBJ2-7,.,CASSLFFGTEQYF,TGTGCCAGCAGCTTGTTTTTTGGAACCGAGCAGTACTTC
.,TRBV7-2,TRBJ1-1,.,CASSLFGRERGRNTEAFF,TGTGCCAGCAGCTTATTTGGTCGGGAGCGGGGGAGGAACACTGAAGCTTTCTTT
.,TRBV6-4,TRBJ1-1,TRBD1,CASSDSAGGYTEAFF,TGTGCCAGCAGTGACTCGGCAGGGGGGTACACTGAAGCTTTCTTT
.,TRBV30,TRBJ2-1,.,CAWSVSDLQFF,TGTGCCTGGAGTGTGTCCGACCTGCAGTTCTTC
.,TRBV11-2,TRBJ1-5,.,CASSLELGIGQPQHF,TGTGCCAGCAGCTTAGAACTGGGAATAGGTCAGCCCCAGCATTTT
.,TRBV4-2,TRBJ2-7,TRBD2,CASSELAGVSYEQYF,TGTGCCAGCAGCGAACTAGCGGGGGTCTCCTACGAGCAGTACTTC
once,TRBV21-1,TRBJ1-2,.,CAVLGQGPINYGYTF,TGTGCCGTTCTGGGACAGGGGCCCATTAACTATGGCTACACCTTC
.,TRBV9,TRBJ2-5,TRBD2,CASSPGLAGYETQYF,TGTGCCAGCAGCCCCGGACTAGCGGGATACGAGACCCAGTACTTC